Below, 5 T cell receptor beta chains from the same sample are listed, as sequenced in a study of shared clonotypes between healthy human individuals. Sequencing was performed with immunoSEQ multiplex PCR; in TCRdb, only in-frame clones are kept and a portion is missing. The table has under 1 million clones, about 97% seen once. Naive CD8 cells comprised CD45RO-negative, CCR7-positively selected cells, excluding terminally differentiated effector memory CD45RA+ cells. What was sequenced was naive CD8+ T cells sorted from blood. The receptors were sampled from a young man in good health.

The rearrangement links TRBV7-9 to TRBJ2-3; TRBD1 agrees at 8 bases. Germline CDR1 is SEHNR and CDR2 is FQNEAQ (reference sequence). This CDR3 comprises 14 residues. For the CDR3, the DNA is TGTGCAAGCGAGGCAGGGGGCATAACAGATACGCAGTATTTT. It encodes CASEAGGITDTQYF.

This rearrangement joins TRBV27 to TRBJ2-1; D possibly matches TRBD1 or TRBD2 (5 bases each). This CDR3 spans 12 amino acids. The germline V gene has CDR1 MNHEY and CDR2 SMNVEV (reference sequence). Trimming removed 8 bases at V and 5 bases at J, with 10 bases between. The CDR3 DNA reads as TGTGCCAGCCGTCAGGGACACAATGAGCAGTTCTTC. Protein sequence: CASRQGHNEQFF.

This clone was seen just once. This chain uses TRBV5-1 with TRBJ2-1; 12 bases are shared with TRBD2. CDR3 length: 15 residues. The germline gives CDR1 SGHRS, CDR2 YFSETQ. The J segment lost 8 bases and the V segment lost 4 bases, leaving 7 bases of the junction unmatched. CDR3 bases: TGCGCCAGCAGCCCATCCGGGACTAGCGGGCATGAGCAGTTCTTC. Its protein product is CASSPSGTSGHEQFF.

The chain uses TRBV28 and TRBJ1-2, with unresolved D. Germline-derived CDR1 and CDR2 are MDHEN and SYDVKM. This CDR3 is 14 amino acids long. With 3 bases removed from V and 4 bases from J, the gap between germline ends came to 12 bases. The CDR3 here is CASSLSPGTYGYTF. CDR3 nucleotides: TGTGCCAGCAGTTTGTCGCCAGGAACCTATGGCTACACCTTC.

This sequence joins TRBV30 and TRBJ2-4; D unclear. Trimming cost V 5 bases and J 8 bases, with 16 bases left between them. The CDR3 consists of 13 residues. Germline V gene lookup returns CDR1 GTSNPN and CDR2 SVGIG (reference sequence). DNA for the CDR3: TGTGCCTGGGAGCCGGACGCAAGGGACATTCAGTACTTC. Translating it yields CAWEPDARDIQYF.